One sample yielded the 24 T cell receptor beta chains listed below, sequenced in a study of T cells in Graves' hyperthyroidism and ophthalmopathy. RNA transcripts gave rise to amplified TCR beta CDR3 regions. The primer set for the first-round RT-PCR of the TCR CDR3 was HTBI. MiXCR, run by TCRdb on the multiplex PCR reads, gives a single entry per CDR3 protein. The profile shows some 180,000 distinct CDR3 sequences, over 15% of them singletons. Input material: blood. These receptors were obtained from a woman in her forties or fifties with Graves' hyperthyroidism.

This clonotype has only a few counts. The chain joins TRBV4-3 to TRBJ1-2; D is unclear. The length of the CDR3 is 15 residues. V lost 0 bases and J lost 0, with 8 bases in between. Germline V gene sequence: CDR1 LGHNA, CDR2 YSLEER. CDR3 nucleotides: TGCGCCAGCAGCCAAGAGAGTCAGCCTAACTATGGCTACACCTTC. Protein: CASSQESQPNYGYTF.

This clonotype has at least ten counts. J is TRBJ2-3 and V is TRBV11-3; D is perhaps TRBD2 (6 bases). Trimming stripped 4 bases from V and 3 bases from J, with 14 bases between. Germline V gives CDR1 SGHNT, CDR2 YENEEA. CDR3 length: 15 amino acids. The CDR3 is CASSSRGGGTDTQYF. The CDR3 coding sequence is TGTGCCAGCAGCTCACGAGGAGGAGGGACAGATACGCAGTATTTT.

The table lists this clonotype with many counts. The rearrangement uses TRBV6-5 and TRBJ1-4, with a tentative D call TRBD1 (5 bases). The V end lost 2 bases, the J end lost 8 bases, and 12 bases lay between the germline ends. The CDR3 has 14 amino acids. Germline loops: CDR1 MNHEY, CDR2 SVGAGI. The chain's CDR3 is CASSYGRVGEKLFF. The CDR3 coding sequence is TGTGCCAGCAGTTACGGCAGGGTTGGGGAAAAACTGTTTTTT.

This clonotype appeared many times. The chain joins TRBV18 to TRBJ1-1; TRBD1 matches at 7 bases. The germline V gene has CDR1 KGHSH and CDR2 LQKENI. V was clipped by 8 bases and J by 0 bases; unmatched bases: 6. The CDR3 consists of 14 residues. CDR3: CASGQDIMNTEAFF. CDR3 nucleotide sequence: TGTGCCAGCGGACAGGACATTATGAACACTGAAGCTTTCTTT.

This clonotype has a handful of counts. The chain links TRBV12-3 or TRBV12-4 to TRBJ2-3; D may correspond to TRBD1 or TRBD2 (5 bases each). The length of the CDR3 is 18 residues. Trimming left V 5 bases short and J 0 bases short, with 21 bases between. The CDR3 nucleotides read TGTGCCAGCAGTCCAGTTCCGGGACCGCCCTCTAGCACAGATACGCAGTATTTT. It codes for CASSPVPGPPSSTDTQYF.

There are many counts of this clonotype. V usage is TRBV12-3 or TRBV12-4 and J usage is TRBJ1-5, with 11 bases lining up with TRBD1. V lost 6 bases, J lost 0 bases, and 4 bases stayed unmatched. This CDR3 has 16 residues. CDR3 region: CASSRDRGVSNQPQHF. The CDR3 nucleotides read TGTGCCAGCAGCCGGGACAGGGGGGTTAGCAATCAGCCCCAGCATTTT.

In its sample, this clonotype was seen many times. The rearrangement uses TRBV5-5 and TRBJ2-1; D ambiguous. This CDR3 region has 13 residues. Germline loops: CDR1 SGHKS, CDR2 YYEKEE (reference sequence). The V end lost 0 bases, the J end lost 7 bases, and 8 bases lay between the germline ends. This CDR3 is CASSLANGNEQFF. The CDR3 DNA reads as TGTGCCAGCAGCTTGGCCAATGGAAATGAGCAGTTCTTC.

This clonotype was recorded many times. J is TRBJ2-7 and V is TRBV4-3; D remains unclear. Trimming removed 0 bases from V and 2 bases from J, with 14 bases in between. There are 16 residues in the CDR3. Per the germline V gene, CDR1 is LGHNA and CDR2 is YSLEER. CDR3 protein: CASSQDRRVQPYEQYF. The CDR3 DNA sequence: TGCGCCAGCAGCCAAGATCGTAGGGTTCAGCCCTACGAGCAGTACTTC.

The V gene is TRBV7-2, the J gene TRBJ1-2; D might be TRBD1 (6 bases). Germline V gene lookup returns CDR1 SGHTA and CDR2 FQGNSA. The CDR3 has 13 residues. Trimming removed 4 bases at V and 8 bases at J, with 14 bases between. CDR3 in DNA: TGTGCCAGCAGCTCCAGACAGGCCGAGGGCTACACCTTC. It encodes CASSSRQAEGYTF.

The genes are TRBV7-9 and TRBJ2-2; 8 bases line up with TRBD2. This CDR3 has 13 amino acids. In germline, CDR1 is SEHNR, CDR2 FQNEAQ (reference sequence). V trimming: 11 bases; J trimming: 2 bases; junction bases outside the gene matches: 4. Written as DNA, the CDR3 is TGTGCCCGGCGGGAGGCCAACACCGGGGAGCTGTTTTTT. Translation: CARREANTGELFF.

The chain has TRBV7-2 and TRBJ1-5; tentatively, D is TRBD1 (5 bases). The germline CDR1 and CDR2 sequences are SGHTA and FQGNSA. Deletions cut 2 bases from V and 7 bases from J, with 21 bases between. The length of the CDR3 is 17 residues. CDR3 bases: TGTGCCAGCAGCTTAAAGGAGCTTGGGGGTCTAGAGCAGCCCCAGCATTTT. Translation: CASSLKELGGLEQPQHF.

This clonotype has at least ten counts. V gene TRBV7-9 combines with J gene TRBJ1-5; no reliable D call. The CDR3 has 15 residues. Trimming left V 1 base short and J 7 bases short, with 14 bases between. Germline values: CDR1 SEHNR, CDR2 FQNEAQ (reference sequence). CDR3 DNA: TGTGCCAGCAGCTTAGTGGGAGCCGGCGGACAGCCCCAGCATTTT. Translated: CASSLVGAGGQPQHF. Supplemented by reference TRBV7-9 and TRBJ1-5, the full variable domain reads DTGVSQNPRHKITKRGQNVTFRCDPISEHNRLYWYRQTLGQGPEFLTYFQNEAQLEKSRLLSDRFSAERPKGSFSTLEIQRTEQGDSAMYLCASSLVGAGGQPQHFGDGTRLSIL.

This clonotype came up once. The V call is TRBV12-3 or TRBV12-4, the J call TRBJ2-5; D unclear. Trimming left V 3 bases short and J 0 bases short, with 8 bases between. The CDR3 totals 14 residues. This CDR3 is CASSFFKHQETQYF. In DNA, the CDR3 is TGTGCCAGCAGTTTTTTCAAACACCAAGAGACCCAGTACTTC.

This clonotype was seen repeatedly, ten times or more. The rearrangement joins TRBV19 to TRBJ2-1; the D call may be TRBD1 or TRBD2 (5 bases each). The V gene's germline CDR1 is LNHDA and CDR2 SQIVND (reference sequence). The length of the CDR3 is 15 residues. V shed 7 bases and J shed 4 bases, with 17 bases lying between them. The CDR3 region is CASTPRGATYNEQFF. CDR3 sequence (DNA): TGTGCCAGTACCCCAAGAGGGGCTACATACAATGAGCAGTTCTTC.

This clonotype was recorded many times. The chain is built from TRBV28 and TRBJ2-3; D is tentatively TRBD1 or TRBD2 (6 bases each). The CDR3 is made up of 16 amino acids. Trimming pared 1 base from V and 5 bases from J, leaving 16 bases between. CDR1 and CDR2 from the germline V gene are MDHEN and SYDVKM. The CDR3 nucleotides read TGTGCCAGCAGTTTATTGGACGGGGGCCGGAGAGATACGCAGTATTTT. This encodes CASSLLDGGRRDTQYF. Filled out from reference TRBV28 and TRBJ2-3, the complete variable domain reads DVKVTQSSRYLVKRTGEKVFLECVQDMDHENMFWYRQDPGLGLRLIYFSYDVKMKEKGDIPEGYSVSREKKERFSLILESASTNQTSMYLCASSLLDGGRRDTQYFGPGTRLTVL.

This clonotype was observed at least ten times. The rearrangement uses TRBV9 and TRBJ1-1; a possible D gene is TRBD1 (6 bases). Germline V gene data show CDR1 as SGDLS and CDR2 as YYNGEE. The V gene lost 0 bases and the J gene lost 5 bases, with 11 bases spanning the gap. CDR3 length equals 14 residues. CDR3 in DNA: TGTGCCAGCAGCGTAGTAACAGGGCGAACTGAAGCTTTCTTT. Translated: CASSVVTGRTEAFF.

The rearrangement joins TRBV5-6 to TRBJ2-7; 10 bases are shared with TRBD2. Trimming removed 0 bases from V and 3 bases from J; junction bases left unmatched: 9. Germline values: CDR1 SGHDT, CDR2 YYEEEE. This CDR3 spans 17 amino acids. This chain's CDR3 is CASSLDGTSVSFYEQYF. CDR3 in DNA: TGTGCCAGCAGCTTGGACGGGACTAGCGTCTCTTTCTACGAGCAGTACTTC.

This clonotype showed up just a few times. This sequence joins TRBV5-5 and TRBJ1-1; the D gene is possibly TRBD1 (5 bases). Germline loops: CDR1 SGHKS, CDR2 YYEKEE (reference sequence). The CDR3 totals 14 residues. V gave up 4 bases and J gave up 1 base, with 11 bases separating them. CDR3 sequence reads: CASSAGLKNTEAFF. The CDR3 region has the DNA TGTGCCAGCAGCGCGGGACTCAAGAACACTGAAGCTTTCTTT. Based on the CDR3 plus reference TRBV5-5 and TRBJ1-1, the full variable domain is DAGVTQSPTHLIKTRGQQVTLRCSPISGHKSVSWYQQVLGQGPQFIFQYYEKEERGRGNFPDRFSARQFPNYSSELNVNALLLGDSALYLCASSAGLKNTEAFFGQGTRLTVV.

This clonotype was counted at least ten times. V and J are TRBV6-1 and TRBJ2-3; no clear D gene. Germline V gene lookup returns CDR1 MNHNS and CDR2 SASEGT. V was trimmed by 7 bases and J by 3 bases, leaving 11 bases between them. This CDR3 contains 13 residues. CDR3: CASTLHRTDTQYF. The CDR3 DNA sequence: TGTGCCAGCACCCTTCACCGGACAGATACGCAGTATTTT.

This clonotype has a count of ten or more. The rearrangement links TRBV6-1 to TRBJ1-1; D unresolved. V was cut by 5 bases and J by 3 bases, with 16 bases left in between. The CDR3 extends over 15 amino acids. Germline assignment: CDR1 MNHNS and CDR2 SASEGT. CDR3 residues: CASSSSATQDTEAFF. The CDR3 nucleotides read TGTGCCAGCAGTTCCTCAGCGACCCAGGACACTGAAGCTTTCTTT.

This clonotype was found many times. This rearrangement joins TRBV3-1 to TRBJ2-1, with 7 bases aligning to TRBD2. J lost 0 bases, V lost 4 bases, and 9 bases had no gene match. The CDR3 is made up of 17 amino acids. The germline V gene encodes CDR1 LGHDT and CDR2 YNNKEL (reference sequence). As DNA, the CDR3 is TGTGCCAGCAGCCCGGGGGGTACGAGGAGCTCCTACAATGAGCAGTTCTTC. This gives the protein CASSPGGTRSSYNEQFF.

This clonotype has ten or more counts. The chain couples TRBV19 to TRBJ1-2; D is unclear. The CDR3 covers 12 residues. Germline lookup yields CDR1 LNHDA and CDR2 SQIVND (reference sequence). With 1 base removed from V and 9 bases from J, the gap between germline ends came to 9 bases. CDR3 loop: CASSIGPPSYTF. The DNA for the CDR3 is TGTGCCAGTAGTATAGGACCACCCAGCTACACCTTC.

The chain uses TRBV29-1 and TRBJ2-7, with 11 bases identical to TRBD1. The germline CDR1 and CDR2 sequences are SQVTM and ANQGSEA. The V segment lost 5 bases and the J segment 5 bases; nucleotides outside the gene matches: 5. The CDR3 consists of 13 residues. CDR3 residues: CSVRTGGFDEQYF. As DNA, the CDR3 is TGCAGCGTTAGGACAGGGGGCTTCGACGAGCAGTACTTC.

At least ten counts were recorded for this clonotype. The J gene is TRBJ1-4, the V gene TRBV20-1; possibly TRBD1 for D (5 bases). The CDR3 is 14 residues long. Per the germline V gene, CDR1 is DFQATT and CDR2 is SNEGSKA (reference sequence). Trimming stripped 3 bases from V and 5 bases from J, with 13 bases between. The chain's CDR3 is CSASPSGWNEKLFF. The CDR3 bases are TGCAGTGCTAGTCCCTCAGGGTGGAATGAAAAACTGTTTTTT.